This record looks at one TCR beta chain sequence and its context. The CDR3 covers 15 residues. Trimming pared 4 bases from V and 5 bases from J, leaving 15 bases between. Per the germline V gene, CDR1 is MNHEY and CDR2 is SMNVEV (reference sequence). This sample stems from a study of blood T cell repertoires in COVID-19. Study context: Whether acute or convalescent, the COVID-19 samples came from the United States, Italy and Spain.

In the authors' methods: Counts of nucleated cells, estimated from reference gene primer amplification, were obtained. Profiled with immunoSEQ multiplex PCR; TCRdb holds only in-frame clones, not every one. V, J and clone size derive from that table, while D and trimming were established from the DNA sequence. The repertoire consists of about 170,000 clones, with about 74% occurring once and the leading ten covering 2.5% to 3%. The gene calls are TRBV27 and TRBJ2-4; perhaps TRBD1 as D (5 bases). The sequenced material came from peripheral blood. This sequence originates from a woman of 80 years or more with acute or convalescent COVID-19. DNA of the CDR3: TGTGCCAGCAGTTCAGCAGGGCGACACCAAAACATTCAGTACTTC. Protein product: CASSSAGRHQNIQYF.